A selection of T cell receptor beta chains follows, all from one sample in a study of Tregs in tolerant kidney transplant recipients. Libraries were prepared by immunoSEQ multiplex PCR; TCRdb keeps only in-frame clonotypes and omits some of them. The sample has 85,000 to 100,000 clones, approximately 93% seen once. The specimen comprised CD4+ T cells from blood, sampled before the transplant. Receptors originate from a human donor who received a combined kidney and bone marrow transplant. Each CDR3 is given with its conserved first and last residue. Each record gives: V gene, J gene, clone size, D gene, CDR3 protein, CDR3 DNA. A D gene is named only where the DNA matches it firmly. The listing skips clone size in some rows; elsewhere it reads once, few, many or a size class.

TRBV5-1	TRBJ2-7	.	TRBD1	CASSLQWDRGHDEQYF	TGCGCCAGCAGCTTGCAATGGGACAGGGGGCATGACGAGCAGTACTTC
TRBV19	TRBJ1-4	few	.	CASTLREAGDEKLFF	TGTGCCAGTACCCTTCGAGAGGCCGGAGATGAAAAACTGTTTTTT
TRBV19	TRBJ2-3	.	TRBD2	CASSPGSGRRDTQYF	TGTGCCAGTAGCCCAGGGAGCGGGAGGAGAGATACGCAGTATTTT
TRBV28	TRBJ1-2	.	TRBD1	CASISPQDRGGYGYTF	TGTGCCAGCATCTCTCCCCAGGACAGGGGAGGCTATGGCTACACCTTC
TRBV5-1	TRBJ2-5	.	.	CASSLELGGRAQYF	TGCGCCAGCAGCTTGGAGTTAGGGGGTCGGGCCCAGTACTTC
TRBV7-6	TRBJ2-2	.	.	CASSRDGVRNGELFF	TGTGCCAGCAGTCGAGACGGAGTTAGGAACGGGGAGCTGTTTTTT
TRBV30	TRBJ1-2	few	.	CAWSPREDGYTF	TGTGCCTGGAGCCCCCGAGAGGATGGCTACACCTTC
TRBV30	TRBJ1-6	.	.	CAWRPLASYNSPLHF	TGTGCCTGGAGACCCTTGGCATCCTATAATTCACCCCTCCACTTT
TRBV5-1	TRBJ2-1	once	TRBD2	CASSPGTSGRNYNEQFF	TGCGCCAGCAGCCCCGGGACTAGCGGGAGAAACTACAATGAGCAGTTCTTC
TRBV5-1	TRBJ1-4	.	TRBD1	CASSSGTGYFNEKLFF	TGCGCCAGCAGCTCCGGGACAGGGTACTTTAATGAAAAACTGTTTTTT
TRBV14	TRBJ2-5	.	TRBD2	CASSQELAGVETQYF	TGTGCCAGCAGCCAAGAACTAGCGGGGGTAGAGACCCAGTACTTC
TRBV11-2	TRBJ1-6	.	.	CASSEQLSSYNSPLHF	TGTGCCAGCAGCGAACAGCTAAGCTCCTATAATTCACCCCTCCACTTT
TRBV7-2	TRBJ2-1	.	TRBD2	CASSFYMAGGYNEQFF	TGTGCCAGCAGCTTTTATATGGCGGGAGGCTACAATGAGCAGTTCTTC
TRBV27	TRBJ2-7	.	.	CASSSYRVSYEQYF	TGTGCCAGCAGTTCGTACAGGGTTTCCTACGAGCAGTACTTC
TRBV6-5	TRBJ2-3	once	.	CASSYTGGVSTDTQYF	TGTGCCAGCAGTTACACAGGGGGGGTTAGCACAGATACGCAGTATTTT
TRBV19	TRBJ2-7	few	.	CARSPLGGSYEQYF	TGTGCCAGGAGTCCTTTGGGGGGCTCCTACGAGCAGTACTTC
TRBV25-1	TRBJ2-4	once	.	CASSDGGENIQYF	TGTGCCAGCAGTGATGGAGGTGAAAACATTCAGTACTTC
TRBV10-3	TRBJ2-3	.	TRBD2	CAISAGLGTDTQYF	TGTGCCATCAGTGCCGGACTAGGCACAGATACGCAGTATTTT
TRBV28	TRBJ2-3	.	.	CASSNAWGADTQYF	TGTGCCAGCAGTAACGCCTGGGGGGCAGATACGCAGTATTTT
TRBV7-8	TRBJ1-5	.	TRBD1	CASSSGTGYQPQHF	TGTGCCAGCAGCTCCGGGACAGGGTATCAGCCCCAGCATTTT
TRBV5-4	TRBJ1-1	once	.	CASSYRDNTEAFF	TGTGCCAGCAGCTATCGGGATAACACTGAAGCTTTCTTT
TRBV2	TRBJ1-2	once	.	CAERGGPYGYTF	TGTGCAGAACGGGGAGGACCTTATGGCTACACCTTC
TRBV4-2	TRBJ1-2	.	.	CASSQVTGYYGYTF	TGTGCCAGCAGCCAAGTTACAGGGTACTATGGCTACACCTTC
TRBV5-1	TRBJ1-1	.	TRBD1	CASSPNRGMGAFF	TGCGCCAGCAGCCCGAACAGGGGAATGGGAGCTTTCTTT
TRBV21-1	TRBJ1-1	once	.	CASSKKKSRYPHRDRGRATEAFF	TGTGCCAGCAGCAAAAAAAAATCCCGCTATCCGCACCGGGACAGGGGGCGGGCCACTGAAGCTTTCTTT
TRBV7-2	TRBJ2-7	once	TRBD2	CASSLVAGSSYEQYF	TGTGCCAGCAGCTTAGTAGCGGGAAGCTCCTACGAGCAGTACTTC
TRBV5-1	TRBJ1-2	.	TRBD1	CASSPSGTGGGYGYTF	TGCGCCAGCAGCCCGTCCGGGACAGGGGGTGGCTATGGCTACACCTTC
TRBV2	TRBJ2-3	.	TRBD2	CASSSGSDTQYF	TGTGCCAGCAGTAGCGGGAGCGATACGCAGTATTTT
TRBV30	TRBJ2-7	.	.	CAWRQGPYEQYF	TGTGCCTGGAGGCAGGGGCCCTACGAGCAGTACTTC
TRBV27	TRBJ2-5	once	.	CASSFSSYGRTQYF	TGTGCCAGCAGTTTTTCTAGTTACGGGAGGACCCAGTACTTC
TRBV28	TRBJ2-4	.	TRBD1	CASSRGDRVNIQYF	TGTGCCAGCAGTCGGGGGGACAGGGTAAACATTCAGTACTTC
TRBV6-1	TRBJ2-1	.	TRBD2	CASSASGGPYNEQFF	TGTGCCAGCAGTGCTAGCGGGGGCCCCTACAATGAGCAGTTCTTC
TRBV5-1	TRBJ2-3	.	.	CASSLAWGRTDTQYF	TGCGCCAGCAGCTTGGCCTGGGGGCGCACAGATACGCAGTATTTT
TRBV7-3	TRBJ2-3	once	.	CASSLRSRLDTQYF	TGTGCCAGCAGCTTAAGGAGTCGGCTAGATACGCAGTATTTT
TRBV6-5	TRBJ2-5	.	.	CASSYSILETQYF	TGTGCCAGCAGTTACTCGATACTAGAGACCCAGTACTTC